This T cell receptor (beta chain) was sequenced during a study of shared clonotypes between healthy human individuals. Findings and limits, study-wide: How much donors shared clonotypes was expected to be affected by sequencing depth.

Details on this clone: The antigen is not known.

Generated by immunoSEQ multiplex PCR, the TCRdb table keeps only in-frame clones and is missing some. The repertoire holds millions of clones, with 95% as singletons. The sequence derives from a young man in good health. The specimen sequenced was naive CD4+ T cells sorted from blood. As for subset: CD45RA+ positively selected.

CDR3 DNA sequence: TGTGCCAGCAGCTCGCGGGACAGCGCCTACGAGCAGTACTTC. This translates into CASSSRDSAYEQYF. The genes are TRBV7-8 and TRBJ2-7, with D tentatively TRBD1 (7 bases). V was cut by 4 bases and J by 2 bases, with 12 bases left in between. The CDR3 is 14 amino acids. Germline CDR1 and CDR2: SGHVS and FQNEAQ.